This TCR beta chain was found in a study of blood T cell repertoires in COVID-19. This clone was recorded only once. With 7 bases removed from V and 2 bases from J, the gap between germline ends came to 8 bases. The germline CDR1 and CDR2 sequences are SNHLY and FYNNEI. CDR3 length equals 12 residues. Assay: immunoSEQ multiplex PCR; the TCRdb copy retains only in-frame clones and omits some. This table has around 61,000 clones, roughly nine tenths appearing once. Sequencing was carried out using peripheral blood. This TCR came from a woman in her sixties with COVID-19, enrolled during active disease. The V and J genes are TRBV2 and TRBJ2-5; D call uncertain. The CDR3 spells CASTRIQETQYF. The DNA for the CDR3 is TGTGCCAGCACGAGGATTCAAGAGACCCAGTACTTC. Looking up the rest from reference TRBV2 and TRBJ2-5 gives the full variable domain: EPEVTQTPSHQVTQMGQEVILRCVPISNHLYFYWYRQILGQKVEFLVSFYNNEISEKSEIFDDQFSVERPDGSNFTLKIRSTKLEDSAMYFCASTRIQETQYFGPGTRLLVL.